This TCR beta chain was captured by sequencing in a study of cytomegalovirus exposure and HLA in healthy donors. Study information: Sequencing of about 179 million T cells in an earlier analysis found about 120 million unique TCR beta sequences. Study-level points and caveats: Reports described diagnosis of cytomegalovirus status by the classifier as highly specific and sensitive.

Primers for the PCR totalled 60 Vbeta and 13 Jbeta. TCRdb's table, derived via immunoSEQ multiplex PCR, lists solely in-frame clones and lacks some. Among tens of thousands of clones listed, around 70% were seen once. Points on this clone: Its antigen is unidentified.

There are 15 residues in the CDR3. V was pared by 2 bases and J by 4 bases, with 4 bases of the junction left unmatched. CDR1 and CDR2 (germline): MDHEN, SYDVKM. The clonotype originates from a woman between 25 and 40 years old in good health and CMV-seronegative. This chain joins TRBV28 and TRBJ2-5, with 10 bases identical to TRBD2. Sequencing input: PBMCs. This chain's CDR3 is CASSLVASGRETQYF. In nucleotides, the CDR3 is TGTGCCAGCAGTTTAGTGGCTAGCGGGAGAGAGACCCAGTACTTC.